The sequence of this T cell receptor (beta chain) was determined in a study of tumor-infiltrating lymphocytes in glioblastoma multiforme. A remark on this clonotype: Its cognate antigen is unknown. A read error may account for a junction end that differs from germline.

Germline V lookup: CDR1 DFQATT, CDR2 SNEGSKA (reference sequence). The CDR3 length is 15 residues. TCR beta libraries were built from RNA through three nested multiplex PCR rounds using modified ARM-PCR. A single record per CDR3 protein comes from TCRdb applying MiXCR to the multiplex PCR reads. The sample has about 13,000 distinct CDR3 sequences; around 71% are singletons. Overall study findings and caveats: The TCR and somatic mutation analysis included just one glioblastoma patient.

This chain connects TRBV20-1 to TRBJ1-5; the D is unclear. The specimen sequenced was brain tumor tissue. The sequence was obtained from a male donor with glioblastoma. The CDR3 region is CSARASGSLNHPQHF. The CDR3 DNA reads TGTAGTGCTAGAGCCTCCGGGTCCCTTAATCATCCCCAGCATTTT.